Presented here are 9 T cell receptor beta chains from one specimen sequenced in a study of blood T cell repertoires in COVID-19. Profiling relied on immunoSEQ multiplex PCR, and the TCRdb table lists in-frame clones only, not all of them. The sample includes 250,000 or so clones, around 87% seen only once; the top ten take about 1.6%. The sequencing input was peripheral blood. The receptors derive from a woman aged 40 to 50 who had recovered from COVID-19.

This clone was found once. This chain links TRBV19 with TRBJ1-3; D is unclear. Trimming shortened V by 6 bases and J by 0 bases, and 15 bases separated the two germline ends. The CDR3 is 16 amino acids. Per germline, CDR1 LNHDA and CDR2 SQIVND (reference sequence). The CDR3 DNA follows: TGTGCCAGTAGACCCGCCAGGCCTCTCTCTGGAAACACCATATATTTT. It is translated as CASRPARPLSGNTIYF.

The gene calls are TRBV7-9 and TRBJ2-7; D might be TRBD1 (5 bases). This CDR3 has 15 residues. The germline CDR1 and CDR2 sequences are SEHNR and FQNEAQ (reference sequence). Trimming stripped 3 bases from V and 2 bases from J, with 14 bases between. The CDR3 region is CASSFRQGLTYEQYF. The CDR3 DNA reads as TGTGCCAGCAGCTTTCGGCAGGGATTGACCTACGAGCAGTACTTC.

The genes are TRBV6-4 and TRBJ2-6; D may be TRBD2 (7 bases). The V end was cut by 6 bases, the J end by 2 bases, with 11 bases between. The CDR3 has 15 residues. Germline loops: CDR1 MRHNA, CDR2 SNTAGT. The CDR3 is CASRGGHPGANVLTF. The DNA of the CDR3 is TGTGCCAGCAGGGGGGGGCATCCTGGGGCCAACGTCCTGACTTTC.

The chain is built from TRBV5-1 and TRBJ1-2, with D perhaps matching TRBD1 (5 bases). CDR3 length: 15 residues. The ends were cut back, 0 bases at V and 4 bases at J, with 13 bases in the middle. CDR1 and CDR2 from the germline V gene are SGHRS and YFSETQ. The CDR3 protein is CASSLEARVGYGYTF. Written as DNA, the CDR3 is TGCGCCAGCAGCTTGGAGGCCAGGGTGGGCTATGGCTACACCTTC.

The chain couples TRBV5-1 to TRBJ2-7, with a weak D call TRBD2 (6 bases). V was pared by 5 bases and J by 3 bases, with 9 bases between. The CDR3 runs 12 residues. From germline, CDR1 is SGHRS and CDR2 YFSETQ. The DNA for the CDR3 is TGCGCCAGCAGAGGGACTTTCTACGAGCAGTACTTC. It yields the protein CASRGTFYEQYF.

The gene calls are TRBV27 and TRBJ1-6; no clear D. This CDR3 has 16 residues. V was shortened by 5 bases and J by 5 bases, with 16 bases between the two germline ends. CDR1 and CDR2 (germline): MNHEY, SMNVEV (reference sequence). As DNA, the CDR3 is TGTGCCAGCAGTCCCCTTTTAAGAACAAATAATTCACCCCTCCACTTT. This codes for CASSPLLRTNNSPLHF.

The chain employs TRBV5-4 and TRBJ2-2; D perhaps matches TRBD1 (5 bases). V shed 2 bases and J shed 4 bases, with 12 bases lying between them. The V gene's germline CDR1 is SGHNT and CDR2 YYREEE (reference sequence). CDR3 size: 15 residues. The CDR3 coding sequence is TGTGCCAGCAGCTTCAAGGCAGGGCCCACCGGGGAGCTGTTTTTT. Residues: CASSFKAGPTGELFF.

The CDR3, as DNA: TGTGCCATCAGTGAGAGGACAGTGAGAACTGAAGCTTTCTTT. Translating it yields CAISERTVRTEAFF. The V and J genes are TRBV10-3 and TRBJ1-1, with D possibly matching TRBD1 (6 bases). The CDR3 runs to 14 residues. Per the germline V gene, CDR1 is ENHRY and CDR2 is SYGVKD. The ends were cut back, 2 bases at V and 5 bases at J, with 12 bases in the middle.

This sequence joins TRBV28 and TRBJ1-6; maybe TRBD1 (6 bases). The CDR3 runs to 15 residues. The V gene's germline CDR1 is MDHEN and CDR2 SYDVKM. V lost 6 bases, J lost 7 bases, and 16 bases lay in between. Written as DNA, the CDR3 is TGTGCCAGCAGCCCGCATCAGGGGACGAATTCACCCCTCCACTTT. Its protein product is CASSPHQGTNSPLHF.